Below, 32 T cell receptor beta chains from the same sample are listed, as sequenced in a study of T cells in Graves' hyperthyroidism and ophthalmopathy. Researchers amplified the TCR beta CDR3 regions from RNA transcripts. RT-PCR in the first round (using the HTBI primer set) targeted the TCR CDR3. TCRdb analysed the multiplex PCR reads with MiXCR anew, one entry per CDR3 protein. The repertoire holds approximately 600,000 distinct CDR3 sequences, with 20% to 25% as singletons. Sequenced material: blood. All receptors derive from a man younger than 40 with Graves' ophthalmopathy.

The CDR3 region is CSARTVHNQNEQFF. Written as DNA, the CDR3 is TGCAGTGCTAGGACAGTTCATAATCAGAATGAGCAGTTCTTC. The chain couples TRBV20-1 to TRBJ2-1; tentative D call: TRBD1 (5 bases). The CDR3 runs 14 residues. Trimming stripped 3 bases from V and 7 bases from J, with 16 bases between. Germline loops: CDR1 DFQATT, CDR2 SNEGSKA (reference sequence).

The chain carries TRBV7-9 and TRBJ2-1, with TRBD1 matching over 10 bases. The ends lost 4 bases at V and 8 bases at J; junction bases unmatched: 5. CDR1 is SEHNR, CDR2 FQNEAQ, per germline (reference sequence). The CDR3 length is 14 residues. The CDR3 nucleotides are TGTGCCAGCAGCTCCGGGACAGGGGTCCATGAGCAGTTCTTC. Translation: CASSSGTGVHEQFF.

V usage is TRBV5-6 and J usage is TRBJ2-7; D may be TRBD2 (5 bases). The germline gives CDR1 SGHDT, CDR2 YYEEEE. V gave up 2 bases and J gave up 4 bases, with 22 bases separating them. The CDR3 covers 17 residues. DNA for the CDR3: TGTGCCAGCAGCTTAGCGTCTAGCAGGAGTGGGATGTACGAGCAGTACTTC. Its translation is CASSLASSRSGMYEQYF.

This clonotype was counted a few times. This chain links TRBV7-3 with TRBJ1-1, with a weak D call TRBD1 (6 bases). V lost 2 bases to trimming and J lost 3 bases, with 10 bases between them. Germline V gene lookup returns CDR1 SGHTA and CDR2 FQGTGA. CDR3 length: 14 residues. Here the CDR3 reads CASSLSGVDTEAFF. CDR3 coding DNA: TGTGCCAGCAGCTTATCAGGGGTCGACACTGAAGCTTTCTTT.

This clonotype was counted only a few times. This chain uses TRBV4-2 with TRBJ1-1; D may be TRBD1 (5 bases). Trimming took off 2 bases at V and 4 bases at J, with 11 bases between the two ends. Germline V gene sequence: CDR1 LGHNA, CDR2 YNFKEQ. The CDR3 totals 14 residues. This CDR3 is CASSQLGGGTEAFF. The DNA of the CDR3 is TGTGCCAGCAGCCAACTGGGGGGAGGCACTGAAGCTTTCTTT.

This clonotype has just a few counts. The CDR3 DNA sequence: TGTGCCAGTAATAACATGGGGGAGCAGTACTTC. It yields the protein CASNNMGEQYF. The chain links TRBV12-3 or TRBV12-4 to TRBJ2-7, with no clear D. Trimming took off 9 bases at V and 7 bases at J, with 13 bases between the two ends. The CDR3 runs 11 residues.

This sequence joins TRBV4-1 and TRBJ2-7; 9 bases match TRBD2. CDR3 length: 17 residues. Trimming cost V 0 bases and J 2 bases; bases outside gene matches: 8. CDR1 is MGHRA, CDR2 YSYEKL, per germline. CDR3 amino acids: CASSQDFGSGSTYEQYF. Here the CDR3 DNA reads TGCGCCAGCAGCCAAGATTTTGGTAGCGGGAGTACCTACGAGCAGTACTTC.

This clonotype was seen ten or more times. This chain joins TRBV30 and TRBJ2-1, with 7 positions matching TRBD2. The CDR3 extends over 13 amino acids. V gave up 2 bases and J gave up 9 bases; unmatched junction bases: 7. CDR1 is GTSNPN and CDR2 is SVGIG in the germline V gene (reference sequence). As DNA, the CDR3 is TGTGCCTGGAGTTTACTAGCGAAGGGTGAGCAGTTCTTC. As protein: CAWSLLAKGEQFF.

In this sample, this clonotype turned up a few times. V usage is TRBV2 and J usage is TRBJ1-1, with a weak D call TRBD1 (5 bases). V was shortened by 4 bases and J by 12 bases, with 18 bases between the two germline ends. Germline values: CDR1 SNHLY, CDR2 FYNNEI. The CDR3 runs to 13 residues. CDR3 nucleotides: TGTGCCAGCAGTGTTCAGCAGGGCCCAATACCTTTCTTT. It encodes CASSVQQGPIPFF.

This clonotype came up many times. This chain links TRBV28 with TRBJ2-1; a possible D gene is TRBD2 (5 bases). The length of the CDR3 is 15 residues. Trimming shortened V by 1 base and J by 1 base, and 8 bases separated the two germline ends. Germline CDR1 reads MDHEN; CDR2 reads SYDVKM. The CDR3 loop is CASSLSWESYNEQFF. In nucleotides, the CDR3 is TGTGCCAGCAGTTTATCGTGGGAGTCCTACAATGAGCAGTTCTTC.

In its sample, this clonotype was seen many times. The CDR3 DNA is TGTGCTAGTGGTTTGTACAGAGGCGGGAACTTCAATTCTGGTGAGCAGTTCTTC. It is translated as CASGLYRGGNFNSGEQFF. The chain uses TRBV12-5 and TRBJ2-1; a possible D gene is TRBD2 (6 bases). Germline V lookup: CDR1 LGHNT, CDR2 FRNRAP. V was trimmed by 2 bases and J by 9 bases, leaving 26 bases between them. This CDR3 region has 18 residues. The variable domain in full, with the rest retrieved from reference TRBV12-5 and TRBJ2-1, is DARVTQTPRHKVTEMGQEVTMRCQPILGHNTVFWYRQTMMQGLELLAYFRNRAPLDDSGMPKDRFSAEMPDATLATLKIQPSEPRDSAVYFCASGLYRGGNFNSGEQFFGPGTRLTVL.

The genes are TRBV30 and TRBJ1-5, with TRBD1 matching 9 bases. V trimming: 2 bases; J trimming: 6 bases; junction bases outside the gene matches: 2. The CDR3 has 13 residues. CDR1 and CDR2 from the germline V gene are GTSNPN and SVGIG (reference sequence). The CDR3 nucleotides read TGTGCCTGGAGTACAGGGGGCCCTCAGCCCCAGCATTTT. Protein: CAWSTGGPQPQHF.

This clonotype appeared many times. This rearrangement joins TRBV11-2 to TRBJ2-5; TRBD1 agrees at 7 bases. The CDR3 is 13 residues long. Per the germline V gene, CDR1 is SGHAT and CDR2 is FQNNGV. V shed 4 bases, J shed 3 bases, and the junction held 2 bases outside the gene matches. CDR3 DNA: TGTGCCAGCAGCTCCCAGGGGGAAGAGACCCAGTACTTC. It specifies CASSSQGEETQYF.

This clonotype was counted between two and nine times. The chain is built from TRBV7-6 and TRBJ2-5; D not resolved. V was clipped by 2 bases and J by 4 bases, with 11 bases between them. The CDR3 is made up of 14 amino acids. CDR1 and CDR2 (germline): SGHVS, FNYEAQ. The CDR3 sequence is CASSLSRAGETQYF. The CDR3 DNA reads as TGTGCCAGCAGCTTATCACGGGCAGGAGAGACCCAGTACTTC.

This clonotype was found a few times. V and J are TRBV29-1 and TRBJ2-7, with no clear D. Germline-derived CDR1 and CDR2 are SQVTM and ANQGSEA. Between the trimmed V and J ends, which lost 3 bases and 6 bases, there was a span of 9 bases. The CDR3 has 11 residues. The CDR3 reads CSVDWGSEQYF. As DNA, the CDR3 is TGCAGCGTTGATTGGGGTAGCGAGCAGTACTTC.

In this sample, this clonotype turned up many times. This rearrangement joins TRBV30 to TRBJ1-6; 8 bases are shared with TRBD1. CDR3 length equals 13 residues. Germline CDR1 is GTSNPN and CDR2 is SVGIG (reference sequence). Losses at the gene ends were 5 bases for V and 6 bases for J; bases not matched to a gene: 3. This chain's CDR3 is CAWRTGSNSPLHF. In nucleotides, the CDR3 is TGTGCCTGGCGGACAGGGTCTAATTCACCCCTCCACTTT.

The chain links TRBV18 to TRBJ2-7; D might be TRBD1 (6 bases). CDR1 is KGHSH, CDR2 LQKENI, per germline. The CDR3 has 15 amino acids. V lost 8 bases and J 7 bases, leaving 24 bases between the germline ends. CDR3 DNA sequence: TGTGCCAGCAGCTTGCCAGGGGCTGCCTCTTGGGAGCAGTACTTC. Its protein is CASSLPGAASWEQYF. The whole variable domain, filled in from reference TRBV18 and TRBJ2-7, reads NAGVMQNPRHLVRRRGQEARLRCSPMKGHSHVYWYRQLPEEGLKFMVYLQKENIIDESGMPKERFSAEFPKEGPSILRIQQVVRGDSAAYFCASSLPGAASWEQYFGPGTRLTVT.

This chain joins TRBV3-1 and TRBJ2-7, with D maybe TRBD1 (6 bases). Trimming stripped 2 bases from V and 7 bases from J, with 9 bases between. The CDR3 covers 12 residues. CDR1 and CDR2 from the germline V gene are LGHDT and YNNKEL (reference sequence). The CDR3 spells CASSQLRGEQYF. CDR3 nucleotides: TGTGCCAGCAGCCAACTCAGGGGTGAGCAGTACTTC.

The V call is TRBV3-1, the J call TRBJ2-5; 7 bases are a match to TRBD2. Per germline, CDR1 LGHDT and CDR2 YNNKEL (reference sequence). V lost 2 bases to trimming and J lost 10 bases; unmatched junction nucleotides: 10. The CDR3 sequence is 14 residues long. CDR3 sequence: CASSQTPPPGGQYF. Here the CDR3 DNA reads TGTGCCAGCAGCCAAACACCCCCCCCGGGAGGCCAGTACTTC.

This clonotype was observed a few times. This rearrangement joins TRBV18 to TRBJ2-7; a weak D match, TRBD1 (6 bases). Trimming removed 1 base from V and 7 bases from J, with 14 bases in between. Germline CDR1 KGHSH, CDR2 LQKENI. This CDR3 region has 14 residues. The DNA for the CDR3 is TGTGCCAGCTCACCACGGGACAATTTTGAAGAGCAGTACTTC. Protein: CASSPRDNFEEQYF.

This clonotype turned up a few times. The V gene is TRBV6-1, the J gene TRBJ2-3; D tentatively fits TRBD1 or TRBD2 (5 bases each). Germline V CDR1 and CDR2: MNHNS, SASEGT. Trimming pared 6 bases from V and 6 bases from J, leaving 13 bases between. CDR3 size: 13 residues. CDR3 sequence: CASSEGRADTQYF. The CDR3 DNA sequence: TGTGCCAGCAGCGAGGGACGCGCGGATACGCAGTATTTT.

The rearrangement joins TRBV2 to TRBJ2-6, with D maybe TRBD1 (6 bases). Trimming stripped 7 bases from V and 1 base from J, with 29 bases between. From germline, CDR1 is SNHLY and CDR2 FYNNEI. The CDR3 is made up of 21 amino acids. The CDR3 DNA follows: TGTGCCAGCACCGGGACGGCGATTCTGCAGGGGTCTAGATCTGGGGCCAACGTCCTGACTTTC. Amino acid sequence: CASTGTAILQGSRSGANVLTF.

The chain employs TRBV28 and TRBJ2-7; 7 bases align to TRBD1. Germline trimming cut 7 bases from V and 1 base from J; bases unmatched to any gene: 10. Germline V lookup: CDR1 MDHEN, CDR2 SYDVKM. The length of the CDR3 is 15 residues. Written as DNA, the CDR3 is TGTGCCAGCAAATACCACGGGACAGCTTCCTACGAGCAGTACTTC. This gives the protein CASKYHGTASYEQYF.

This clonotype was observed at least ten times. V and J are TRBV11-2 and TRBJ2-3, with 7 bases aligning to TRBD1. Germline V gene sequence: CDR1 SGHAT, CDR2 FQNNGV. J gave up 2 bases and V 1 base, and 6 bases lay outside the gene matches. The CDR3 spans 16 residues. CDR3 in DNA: TGTGCCAGCAGCTTAGCGGCAGGGGGATACACAGATACGCAGTATTTT. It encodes CASSLAAGGYTDTQYF.

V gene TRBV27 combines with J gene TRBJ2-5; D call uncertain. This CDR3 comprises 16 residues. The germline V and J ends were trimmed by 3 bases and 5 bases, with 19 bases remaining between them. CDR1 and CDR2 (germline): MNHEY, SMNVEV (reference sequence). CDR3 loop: CASSFSGGSMRETQYF. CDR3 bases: TGTGCCAGCAGTTTCTCTGGCGGATCAATGAGGGAGACCCAGTACTTC.

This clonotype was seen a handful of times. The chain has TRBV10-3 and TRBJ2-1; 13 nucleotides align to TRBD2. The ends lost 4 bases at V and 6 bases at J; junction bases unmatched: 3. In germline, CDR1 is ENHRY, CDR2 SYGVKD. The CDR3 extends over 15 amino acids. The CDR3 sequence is CAISVRTSGSNEQFF. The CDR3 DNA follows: TGTGCCATCAGTGTTAGGACTAGCGGGAGCAATGAGCAGTTCTTC.

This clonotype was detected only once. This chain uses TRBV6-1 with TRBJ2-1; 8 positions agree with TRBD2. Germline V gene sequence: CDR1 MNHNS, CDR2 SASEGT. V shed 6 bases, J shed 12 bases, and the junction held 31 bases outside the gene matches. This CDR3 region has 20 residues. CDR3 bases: TGTGCCAGCAGCCCATCGGGGGTGTCGGACTCCCCCGTTCGGGGGGGGGGGCAGTTCTTC. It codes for CASSPSGVSDSPVRGGGQFF.

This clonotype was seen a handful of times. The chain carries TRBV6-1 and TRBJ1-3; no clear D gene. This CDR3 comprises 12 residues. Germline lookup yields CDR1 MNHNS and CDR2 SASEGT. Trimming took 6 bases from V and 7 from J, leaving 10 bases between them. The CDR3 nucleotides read TGTGCCAGCAGGGACCTTTTTAACACCATATATTTT. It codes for CASRDLFNTIYF.

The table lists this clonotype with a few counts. CDR3 residues: CAWNRDRGRYEQYF. In DNA, the CDR3 is TGTGCCTGGAACCGGGACAGGGGGCGGTACGAGCAGTACTTC. The chain combines TRBV30 with TRBJ2-7; 12 bases are a match to TRBD1. There are 14 residues in the CDR3. V trimming: 4 bases; J trimming: 4 bases; junction bases outside the gene matches: 5. The germline CDR1 and CDR2 sequences are GTSNPN and SVGIG (reference sequence).

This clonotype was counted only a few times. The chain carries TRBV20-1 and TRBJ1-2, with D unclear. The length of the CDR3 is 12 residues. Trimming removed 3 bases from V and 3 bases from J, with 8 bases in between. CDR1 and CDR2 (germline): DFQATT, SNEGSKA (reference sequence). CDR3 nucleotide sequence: TGCAGTGCTAGGAAGGAATACTATGGCTACACCTTC. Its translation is CSARKEYYGYTF.

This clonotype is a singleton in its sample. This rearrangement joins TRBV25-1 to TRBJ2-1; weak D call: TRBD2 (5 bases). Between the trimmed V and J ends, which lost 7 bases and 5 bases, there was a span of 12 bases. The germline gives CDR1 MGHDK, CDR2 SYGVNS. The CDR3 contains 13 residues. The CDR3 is CASKEAGHNEQFF. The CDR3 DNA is TGTGCCAGCAAGGAGGCGGGTCACAATGAGCAGTTCTTC.

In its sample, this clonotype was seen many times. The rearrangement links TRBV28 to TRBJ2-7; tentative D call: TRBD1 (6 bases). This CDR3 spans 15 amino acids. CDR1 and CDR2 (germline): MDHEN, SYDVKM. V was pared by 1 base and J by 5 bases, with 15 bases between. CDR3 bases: TGTGCCAGCAGTTTATTCAGGGGTGAACAGAACGAGCAGTACTTC. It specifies CASSLFRGEQNEQYF.